This entry lists 23 T cell receptor beta chains sequenced from one sample in a study of chemoradiotherapy in HPV16-positive cancers (dated by TCRdb to between 2021 and 2024). Preparation of the library involved the immunoSEQ multiplex PCR assay. TCRdb took over this immuneACCESS table, retaining in-frame rearrangements with V and J assigned. Such tables are incomplete; in checked studies, under half of the missing clones stem from an unresolved V gene, and the remainder is unexplained. This sample is represented by about 8,100 clones; roughly 70% of them were singletons. Of the sample, less than 25% is held by the ten largest clones. Sample acquisition took place from a patient who underwent chemoradiotherapy. The receptors were sampled from a human donor with HPV-associated anogenital cancer.

This clone was seen a few times. V gene TRBV4-2 combines with J gene TRBJ1-5; the match to TRBD1 covers 7 bases. The germline gives CDR1 LGHNA, CDR2 YNFKEQ. The CDR3 contains 16 residues. Trimming cost V 6 bases and J 3 bases; bases outside gene matches: 11. DNA for the CDR3: TGTGCCAGCAGTTCTACAGGGGACCAACTCAATCAGCCCCAGCATTTT. As protein: CASSSTGDQLNQPQHF.

This clone has only a few counts. The CDR3 nucleotides read TGTGCCAGCATCTTAGGGTCAGTAAACTATGGCTACACCTTC. Translating it yields CASILGSVNYGYTF. The chain carries TRBV27 and TRBJ1-2, with D unclear. V was clipped by 7 bases and J by 2 bases, with 14 bases between them. CDR3 size: 14 residues. Per the germline V gene, CDR1 is MNHEY and CDR2 is SMNVEV (reference sequence).

The chain uses TRBV5-6 and TRBJ1-1; D is unresolved. The CDR3 runs 14 residues. Per germline, CDR1 SGHDT and CDR2 YYEEEE. The ends were cut back, 1 base at V and 1 base at J, with 8 bases in the middle. CDR3 sequence reads: CASSLPNRNTEAFF. For the CDR3, the DNA is TGTGCCAGCAGCTTGCCGAACCGGAACACTGAAGCTTTCTTT.

Comments on this clone: The same CDR3 arises from other DNA sequences in this sample as well. The rearrangement uses TRBV5-1 and TRBJ2-5; TRBD1 agrees at 8 bases. With 3 bases clipped from V and 1 base from J, the junction kept 5 bases outside the gene matches. CDR3 size: 15 residues. Germline CDR1 is SGHRS and CDR2 is YFSETQ. The DNA of the CDR3 is TGCGCCAGCAGCTCGAATACAGGGGGCCAAGAGACCCAGTACTTC. Protein sequence: CASSSNTGGQETQYF.

The chain joins TRBV7-9 to TRBJ1-5; no clear D gene. V lost 4 bases and J 4 bases, leaving 14 bases between the germline ends. The germline CDR1 and CDR2 sequences are SEHNR and FQNEAQ (reference sequence). The CDR3 length is 15 residues. The CDR3 coding sequence is TGTGCCAGCAGCTCAATACAGCCGGGGAATCAGCCCCAGCATTTT. Protein product: CASSSIQPGNQPQHF.

The genes are TRBV6-4 and TRBJ1-1, with a possible D match to TRBD1 (5 bases). Trimming took off 6 bases at V and 1 base at J, with 18 bases between the two ends. The CDR3 covers 16 residues. Germline V gene sequence: CDR1 MRHNA, CDR2 SNTAGT. For the CDR3, the DNA is TGTGCCAGCAGGAAAGGAGGGTTGGGGGAGAACACTGAAGCTTTCTTT. It specifies CASRKGGLGENTEAFF.

The rearrangement joins TRBV19 to TRBJ1-2; D remains ambiguous. Per the germline V gene, CDR1 is LNHDA and CDR2 is SQIVND (reference sequence). The CDR3 spans 13 residues. V gave up 4 bases and J gave up 0 bases, with 6 bases separating them. The CDR3 nucleotides are TGTGCCAGTAGTACAGTTACTAACTATGGCTACACCTTC. Protein product: CASSTVTNYGYTF. Together with reference TRBV19 and TRBJ1-2, the CDR3 gives the full variable domain: DGGITQSPKYLFRKEGQNVTLSCEQNLNHDAMYWYRQDPGQGLRLIYYSQIVNDFQKGDIAEGYSVSREKKESFPLTVTSAQKNPTAFYLCASSTVTNYGYTFGSGTRLTVV.

This clone has a single count. The gene calls are TRBV27 and TRBJ1-2; no definite D call. The germline V and J ends were trimmed by 3 bases and 8 bases, with 13 bases remaining between them. This CDR3 region has 13 residues. Germline CDR1 and CDR2: MNHEY and SMNVEV (reference sequence). This CDR3 is CASSFGALSGYTF. For the CDR3, the DNA is TGTGCCAGCAGTTTTGGCGCGCTGAGCGGCTACACCTTC.

The chain is built from TRBV5-1 and TRBJ1-2; 7 nucleotides line up with TRBD1. CDR1 and CDR2 (germline): SGHRS, YFSETQ. The CDR3 runs to 13 residues. Trimming cost V 5 bases and J 8 bases; bases outside gene matches: 9. The DNA of the CDR3 is TGCGCCAGCAGTTTGACAGGGATGGGAGGCTACACCTTC. This translates into CASSLTGMGGYTF.

The V and J genes are TRBV7-9 and TRBJ2-7; the D call may be TRBD1 or TRBD2 (5 bases each). Germline-derived CDR1 and CDR2 are SEHNR and FQNEAQ (reference sequence). The germline V and J ends were trimmed by 5 bases and 6 bases, with 20 bases remaining between them. The CDR3 is made up of 15 amino acids. CDR3 in amino acids: CASSDEGGGAFEQYF. Here the CDR3 DNA reads TGTGCCAGCAGCGACGAGGGTGGGGGTGCATTCGAGCAGTACTTC.

V and J are TRBV6-5 and TRBJ2-6; D is perhaps TRBD2 (6 bases). Deletions cut 2 bases from V and 1 base from J, with 6 bases between. This CDR3 is built from 15 residues. From germline, CDR1 is MNHEY and CDR2 SVGAGI. CDR3 amino acids: CASSYAGSGANVLTF. CDR3 DNA sequence: TGTGCCAGCAGTTACGCGGGATCTGGGGCCAACGTCCTGACTTTC.

V and J are TRBV6-5 and TRBJ2-1; 7 nucleotides agree with TRBD2. V gave up 4 bases and J gave up 2 bases; unmatched junction bases: 5. The CDR3 runs to 15 residues. Germline values: CDR1 MNHEY, CDR2 SVGAGI. CDR3 region: CASSLAGEAYNEQFF. The CDR3 nucleotides are TGTGCCAGCAGTTTAGCGGGCGAGGCCTACAATGAGCAGTTCTTC.

This clone is categorized as medium-sized. The chain recombines TRBV6-6 with TRBJ1-2; a possible D gene is TRBD1 (6 bases). This CDR3 comprises 13 residues. The V end was cut by 6 bases, the J end by 8 bases, with 16 bases between. CDR1 MNHNY and CDR2 SVGAGI come from the germline V gene (reference sequence). The CDR3 nucleotides are TGTGCCAGCAGGGGCGCAGGAGGGGGGGGCTACACCTTC. Its protein product is CASRGAGGGGYTF.

This chain uses TRBV7-9 with TRBJ1-4; possible D gene TRBD1, 5 bases. V shed 1 base and J shed 10 bases, with 22 bases lying between them. CDR1 is SEHNR and CDR2 is FQNEAQ in the germline V gene (reference sequence). The CDR3 totals 17 residues. The CDR3 loop is CASSLEVGGALSTKLFF. CDR3 nucleotides: TGTGCCAGCAGCTTAGAGGTCGGGGGTGCTCTGTCTACAAAACTGTTTTTT.

This chain uses TRBV28 with TRBJ1-2, with 11 bases lining up with TRBD1. Trimming cost V 6 bases and J 6 bases; bases outside gene matches: 3. The CDR3 has 13 amino acids. CDR1 is MDHEN, CDR2 SYDVKM, per germline. The CDR3 reads CASSLGQGDGYTF. DNA of the CDR3: TGTGCCAGCAGCCTGGGACAGGGGGATGGCTACACCTTC.

The chain carries TRBV6-1 and TRBJ1-5, with 10 bases fitting TRBD1. Germline V CDR1 and CDR2: MNHNS, SASEGT. This CDR3 has 15 amino acids. After removal of 6 bases from V and 7 bases from J, the junction contained 9 bases not matched to a gene. CDR3 region: CASSGDRGDGQPQHF. The CDR3 DNA sequence: TGTGCCAGCAGCGGGGACAGGGGAGATGGGCAGCCCCAGCATTTT.

V and J are TRBV7-3 and TRBJ2-1, with 9 bases lining up with TRBD2. The germline CDR1 and CDR2 sequences are SGHTA and FQGTGA. V lost 5 bases to trimming and J lost 5 bases; unmatched junction nucleotides: 10. The CDR3 has 16 amino acids. CDR3: CASSPSSGGRNNEQFF. In nucleotides, the CDR3 is TGTGCCAGCAGCCCGTCCAGCGGGGGGCGAAACAATGAGCAGTTCTTC.

The V call is TRBV19, the J call TRBJ1-3; TRBD1 is a possible D gene (5 bases). This CDR3 contains 14 residues. Trimming cost V 5 bases and J 0 bases, with 8 bases left between them. Germline V gene data show CDR1 as LNHDA and CDR2 as SQIVND (reference sequence). The CDR3 loop reads CASSYDSSGNTIYF. CDR3 DNA sequence: TGTGCCAGTAGTTACGACAGCTCTGGAAACACCATATATTTT. The entire variable domain, with the rest obtained from reference TRBV19 and TRBJ1-3, is as follows: DGGITQSPKYLFRKEGQNVTLSCEQNLNHDAMYWYRQDPGQGLRLIYYSQIVNDFQKGDIAEGYSVSREKKESFPLTVTSAQKNPTAFYLCASSYDSSGNTIYFGEGSWLTVV.

This clone was recorded only once. The J gene is TRBJ1-6, the V gene TRBV4-3; weak D call: TRBD1 (6 bases). The germline gives CDR1 LGHNA, CDR2 YSLEER. The CDR3 covers 16 residues. Trimming removed 0 bases at V and 8 bases at J, with 14 bases between. The CDR3 bases are TGCGCCAGCAGCCAAGATTTCGGGGGGCGGTATTCACCCCTCCACTTT. Its translation: CASSQDFGGRYSPLHF.

The chain links TRBV19 to TRBJ1-2, with D uncertain. Trimming cost V 5 bases and J 7 bases, with 14 bases left between them. From germline, CDR1 is LNHDA and CDR2 SQIVND (reference sequence). This CDR3 is 13 amino acids long. CDR3 bases: TGTGCCAGTAGTCTTCGAAGGACGGGTGGCTACACCTTC. Amino acid sequence: CASSLRRTGGYTF.

The chain is built from TRBV11-2 and TRBJ2-1; a weak D match, TRBD2 (5 bases). The germline V gene has CDR1 SGHAT and CDR2 FQNNGV. Trimming took 4 bases from V and 0 from J, leaving 19 bases between them. The CDR3 has 18 residues. The CDR3 loop reads CASSSPPGFPSSYNEQFF. DNA of the CDR3: TGTGCCAGCAGCTCACCTCCGGGGTTCCCAAGCTCCTACAATGAGCAGTTCTTC.

The gene calls are TRBV9 and TRBJ2-1; TRBD1 aligns across 10 bases. Per germline, CDR1 SGDLS and CDR2 YYNGEE. CDR3 length: 19 amino acids. The J segment lost 4 bases and the V segment lost 2 bases, leaving 15 bases of the junction unmatched. The CDR3 DNA follows: TGTGCCAGCAGCGTCTACTCGACAGGGGGCAGCGGGGCATACAATGAGCAGTTCTTC. It encodes CASSVYSTGGSGAYNEQFF.

The rearrangement joins TRBV30 to TRBJ1-4, with TRBD1 matching 9 bases. Germline V CDR1 and CDR2: GTSNPN, SVGIG (reference sequence). The CDR3 loop spans 15 amino acids. V lost 3 bases and J lost 8; bases outside the gene matches: 10. CDR3: CAWRPPGQGFEKLFF. The CDR3 DNA reads as TGTGCCTGGAGACCACCGGGACAGGGTTTCGAAAAACTGTTTTTT. Full variable domain (missing parts from reference TRBV30 and TRBJ1-4): SQTIHQWPATLVQPVGSPLSLECTVEGTSNPNLYWYRQAAGRGLQLLFYSVGIGQISSEVPQNLSASRPQDRQFILSSKKLLLSDSGFYLCAWRPPGQGFEKLFFGSGTQLSVL.